Listed below are T cell receptor beta chains from one sample, sequenced in a study of blood T cell repertoires in COVID-19. The repertoire was sequenced with immunoSEQ multiplex PCR; TCRdb's copy has only in-frame clones and lacks some. The sample records a few hundred thousand clones, 90% being singletons. Material: PBMCs or T cells enriched from blood (not recorded which). The receptor source for this set is a young man who had recovered from COVID-19. Each CDR3 is given with its conserved first and last residue. The D gene is left open where the match is weak. Clone size, where shown, is once, few, many, or a class for clones that have expanded.

TRBV4-2	-	13	TRBJ2-7	TRBD2	TGTGCCAGCAGCTGGCTAGCGGGAGACGAGCAGTACTTC	CASSWLAGDEQYF
TRBV1	-	16	TRBJ2-5	-	TGCACCAGCAGCCAAGAGTTCGGGGGGGCTCAAGAGACCCAGTACTTC	CTSSQEFGGAQETQYF
TRBV19	-	15	TRBJ1-6	TRBD1	TGTGCCAGTAGCAGCTTAAAGGGGGCGAATTCACCCCTCCACTTT	CASSSLKGANSPLHF
TRBV12-3/TRBV12-4	-	12	TRBJ1-1	-	TGTGCCAGCAGATGGTCGAGCACTGAAGCTTTCTTT	CASRWSSTEAFF
TRBV11-2	-	13	TRBJ2-7	-	TGTGCCAGCAGCTTAGTCCCCACCTACGAGCAGTACTTC	CASSLVPTYEQYF
TRBV7-9	-	13	TRBJ1-1	-	TGTGCCAGCAGCCTTTCCCCTATGGCTGAAGCTTTCTTT	CASSLSPMAEAFF
TRBV9	-	16	TRBJ2-4	-	TGTGCCAGCAGCTCAGAGCCCGGGACATCTCAAAACATTCAGTACTTC	CASSSEPGTSQNIQYF
TRBV28	-	16	TRBJ1-3	TRBD1	TGTGCCAGCAGTTTAACACAGGGGGCCTCTGGAAACACCATATATTTT	CASSLTQGASGNTIYF
TRBV2	-	16	TRBJ1-2	TRBD1	TGTGCCAGCAGTGTGTTTGGGGACAGGGGTAACTATGGCTACACCTTC	CASSVFGDRGNYGYTF
TRBV10-1	-	14	TRBJ2-1	-	TGCGCCAGCAGTGAGTCGAGTAGCATCGATGAGCAGTTCTTC	CASSESSSIDEQFF
TRBV28	once	15	TRBJ1-5	-	TGTGCCAGCAGTTTTCAGGGTATAGGCAATCAGCCCCAGCATTTT	CASSFQGIGNQPQHF
TRBV5-6	-	14	TRBJ1-1	TRBD1	TGTGCCAGCAGCTTACAGGGGGCGAACACTGAAGCTTTCTTT	CASSLQGANTEAFF
TRBV30	once	12	TRBJ1-6	-	TGTGCCTGGAGTGCAACGGATTCACCCCTCCACTTT	CAWSATDSPLHF
TRBV5-6	-	13	TRBJ1-4	-	TGTGCCAGCAGTGCGGGGACCAATGAAAAACTGTTTTTT	CASSAGTNEKLFF